The entry below describes one T cell receptor beta chain. Amplification used 60 Vbeta primers and 13 Jbeta primers. The repertoire was sequenced with immunoSEQ multiplex PCR; TCRdb's copy has only in-frame clones and lacks some. The sample carries about 130,000 clones, around 80% recorded once. The CDR3 consists of 15 residues. The germline V and J ends were trimmed by 1 base and 0 bases, with 7 bases remaining between them. Per the germline V gene, CDR1 is KGHSH and CDR2 is LQKENI. The source of the sample is a study of cytomegalovirus exposure and HLA in healthy donors. The clonotype originates from a female donor in good health and CMV-seronegative. This chain links TRBV18 with TRBJ1-5; no reliable D call. The sequenced sample consisted of PBMCs. The CDR3 protein is CASSPLESSNQPQHF. CDR3 in DNA: TGTGCCAGCTCACCACTGGAGTCTAGCAATCAGCCCCAGCATTTT.